The clone carrying this T cell receptor beta chain was counted between two and nine times. This sample was included in a study of technical replicates of blood from several donors. This table comes from immunoSEQ multiplex PCR, and its TCRdb copy is limited to in-frame clones, with some not included. The data show under 85,000 clones, with roughly 90% seen just once and about 0.37% held by the top ten. The germline V gene encodes CDR1 MGHRA and CDR2 YSYEKL. V gave up 1 base and J gave up 0 bases; unmatched junction bases: 6. CDR3 length: 17 amino acids. V gene TRBV4-1 combines with J gene TRBJ2-1, with TRBD2 matching 7 bases. The receptor comes from a human donor in good health. The material sequenced was T cells isolated from PBMCs. The CDR3 loop is CASSQGGSFFSYNEQFF. CDR3 DNA sequence: TGCGCCAGCAGCCAAGGCGGGAGCTTCTTCTCCTACAATGAGCAGTTCTTC.